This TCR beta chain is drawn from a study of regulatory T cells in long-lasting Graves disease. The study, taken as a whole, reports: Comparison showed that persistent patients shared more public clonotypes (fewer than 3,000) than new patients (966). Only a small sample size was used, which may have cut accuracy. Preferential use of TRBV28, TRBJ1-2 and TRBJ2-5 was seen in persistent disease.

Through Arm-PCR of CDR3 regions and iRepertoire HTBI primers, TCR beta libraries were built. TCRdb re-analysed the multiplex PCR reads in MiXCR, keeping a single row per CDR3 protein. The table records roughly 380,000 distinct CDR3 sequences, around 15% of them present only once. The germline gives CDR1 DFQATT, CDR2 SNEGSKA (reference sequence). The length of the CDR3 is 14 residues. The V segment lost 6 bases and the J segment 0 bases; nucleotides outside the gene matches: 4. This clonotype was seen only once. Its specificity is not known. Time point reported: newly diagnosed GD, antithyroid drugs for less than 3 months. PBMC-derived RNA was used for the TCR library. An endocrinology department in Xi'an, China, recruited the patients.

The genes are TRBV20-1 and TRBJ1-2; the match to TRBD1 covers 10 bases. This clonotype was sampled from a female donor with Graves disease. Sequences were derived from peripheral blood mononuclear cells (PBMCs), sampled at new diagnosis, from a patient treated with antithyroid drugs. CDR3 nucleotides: TGCAGTGCGTGGGGACAGGGGACTAACTATGGCTACACCTTC. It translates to CSAWGQGTNYGYTF.